This passage covers 2 T cell receptor beta chains from one sample sequenced in a study of T cells after yellow fever vaccination. TCRdb reanalysed the 5' RACE reads using MiXCR and keeps one entry per CDR3 protein. The sample lists about 330,000 distinct CDR3 sequences; around 7.3% were seen once. The sample was PBMCs, taken about 49 days after the first yellow fever vaccination. All receptors come from a man aged 18 to 30 who received the YFV17D yellow fever vaccine.

This clonotype has only a few counts. The genes are TRBV7-9 and TRBJ1-1; the match to TRBD1 covers 12 bases. The CDR3 runs 19 residues. With V trimmed by 6 bases and J by 0 bases, 14 bases remained unmatched. The V gene's germline CDR1 is SEHNR and CDR2 FQNEAQ (reference sequence). For the CDR3, the DNA is TGTGCCAGCAGACCCGGGACAGGGGGCTTTGGGTTAGTGAACACTGAAGCTTTCTTT. It translates to CASRPGTGGFGLVNTEAFF. Full variable domain (missing parts from reference TRBV7-9 and TRBJ1-1): DTGVSQNPRHKITKRGQNVTFRCDPISEHNRLYWYRQTLGQGPEFLTYFQNEAQLEKSRLLSDRFSAERPKGSFSTLEIQRTEQGDSAMYLCASRPGTGGFGLVNTEAFFGQGTRLTVV.

V and J are TRBV5-1 and TRBJ2-7; the match to TRBD1 covers 9 bases. The germline gives CDR1 SGHRS, CDR2 YFSETQ. The CDR3 has 15 residues. Trimming cost V 4 bases and J 4 bases; bases outside gene matches: 9. For the CDR3, the DNA is TGCGCCAGCAGCGACCCGGGACAGGGTGGGTACGAGCAGTACTTC. Its translation: CASSDPGQGGYEQYF.